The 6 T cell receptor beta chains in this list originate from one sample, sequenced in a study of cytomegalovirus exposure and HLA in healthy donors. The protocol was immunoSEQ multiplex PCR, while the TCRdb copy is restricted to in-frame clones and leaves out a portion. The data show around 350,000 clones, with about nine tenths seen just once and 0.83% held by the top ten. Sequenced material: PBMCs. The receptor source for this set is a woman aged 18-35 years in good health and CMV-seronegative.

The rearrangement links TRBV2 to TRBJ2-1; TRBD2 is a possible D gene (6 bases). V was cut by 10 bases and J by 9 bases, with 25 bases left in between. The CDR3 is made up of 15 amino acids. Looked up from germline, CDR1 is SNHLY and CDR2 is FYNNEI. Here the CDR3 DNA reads TGTGCCAATCAATTCCGGGAGTCAAGGGGCGGTGAGCAGTTCTTC. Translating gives CANQFRESRGGEQFF. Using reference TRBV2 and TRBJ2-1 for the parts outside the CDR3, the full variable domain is EPEVTQTPSHQVTQMGQEVILRCVPISNHLYFYWYRQILGQKVEFLVSFYNNEISEKSEIFDDQFSVERPDGSNFTLKIRSTKLEDSAMYFCANQFRESRGGEQFFGPGTRLTVL.

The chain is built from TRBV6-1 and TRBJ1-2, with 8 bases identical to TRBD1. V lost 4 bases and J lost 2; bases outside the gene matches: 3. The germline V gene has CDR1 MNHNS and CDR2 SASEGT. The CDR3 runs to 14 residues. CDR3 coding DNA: TGTGCCAGCAGTGTGGGACAGGAGAACTATGGCTACACCTTC. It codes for CASSVGQENYGYTF.

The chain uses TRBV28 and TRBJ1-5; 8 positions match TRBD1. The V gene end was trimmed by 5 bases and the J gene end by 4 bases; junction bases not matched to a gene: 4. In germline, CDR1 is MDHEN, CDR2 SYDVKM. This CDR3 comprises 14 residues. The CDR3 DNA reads TGTGCCAGCAGTGAACAGGGGGGTAATCAGCCCCAGCATTTT. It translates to CASSEQGGNQPQHF.

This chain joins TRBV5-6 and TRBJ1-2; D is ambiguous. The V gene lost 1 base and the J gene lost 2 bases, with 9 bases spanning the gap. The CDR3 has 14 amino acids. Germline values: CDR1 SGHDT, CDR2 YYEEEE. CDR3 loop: CASSLIHENYGYTF. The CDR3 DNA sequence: TGTGCCAGCAGCTTGATCCACGAGAACTATGGCTACACCTTC.

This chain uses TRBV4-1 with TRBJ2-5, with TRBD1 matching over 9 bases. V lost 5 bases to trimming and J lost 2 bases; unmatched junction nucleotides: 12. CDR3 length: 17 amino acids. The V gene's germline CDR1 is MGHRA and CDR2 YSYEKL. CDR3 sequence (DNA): TGCGCCAGCAGCAGTGCCGACAGGGGGTTCCTTCAAGAGACCCAGTACTTC. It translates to CASSSADRGFLQETQYF.

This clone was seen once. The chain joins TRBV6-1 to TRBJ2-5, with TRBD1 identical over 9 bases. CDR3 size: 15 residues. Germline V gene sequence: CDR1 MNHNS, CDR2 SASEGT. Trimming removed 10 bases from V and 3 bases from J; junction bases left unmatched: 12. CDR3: CATIKGWDREETQYF. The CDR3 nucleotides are TGTGCCACCATAAAGGGCTGGGACAGGGAAGAGACCCAGTACTTC.